This TCR beta chain is drawn from a study of tissue T cells after allogeneic stem cell transplantation. Documented time point: mouse harvest day 14 after allogeneic transplant. Mouse grafts combined 10^7 T-cell-depleted bone marrow cells with 10^6 splenic CD5+ T cells. Sequencing used immunoSEQ multiplex PCR; TCRdb keeps in-frame clones, though not all of them. Among thousands of clones, 35% to 50% were seen once, and the ten largest hold over 13%. This clone has a handful of counts. Mouse gene names and germline throughout. The DNA ends 1 residue before the CDR3 does, and the rest of the CDR3 is filled in from the germline J gene. This CDR3 region has 14 residues. V was shortened by 1 base and J by 2 bases, with 5 bases between the two germline ends. Germline loops: CDR1 MSHET, CDR2 SYDVDS.

V and J are TRBV29 and TRBJ2-2; D not resolved. This TCR came from a female BALB/c mouse given C57BL/6 T cells with graft-versus-host disease after an allogeneic hematopoietic cell transplant. Input material: gut tissue. CDR3 in amino acids: CASSLLANTGQLYF. The covered CDR3 bases are TGTGCTAGCAGTTTATTAGCGAACACCGGGCAGCTCTAC.